One sample yielded the 7 T cell receptor beta chains listed below, sequenced in a study of T cells in Graves' hyperthyroidism and ophthalmopathy. Amplified regions were TCR beta CDR3 sequences from RNA transcripts. The HTBI primer set was used in a first-round RT-PCR of the TCR CDR3. TCRdb fed the multiplex PCR reads into MiXCR, producing one record per CDR3 protein. Of over 500,000 distinct CDR3 sequences listed, around 13% were seen once; the top ten hold approximately 13%. Sequencing used blood. These receptors were taken from a woman between 40 and 50 years old with Graves' hyperthyroidism.

The chain joins TRBV6-1 to TRBJ1-2; D unclear. Trimming removed 0 bases from V and 8 bases from J, with 10 bases in between. Germline-derived CDR1 and CDR2 are MNHNS and SASEGT. This CDR3 has 13 amino acids. CDR3: CASSEAFVGGYTF. The CDR3 bases are TGTGCCAGCAGTGAAGCTTTCGTGGGGGGCTACACCTTC.

This clonotype was recorded many times. This chain uses TRBV2 with TRBJ2-7; D is unresolved. CDR3 length equals 15 residues. Germline V gene data show CDR1 as SNHLY and CDR2 as FYNNEI. V lost 7 bases to trimming and J lost 2 bases, with 18 bases between them. The CDR3 loop reads CASTDEAGLTYEQYF. In DNA form, the CDR3 reads TGTGCCAGCACCGATGAGGCAGGCCTCACCTACGAGCAGTACTTC.

The chain has TRBV19 and TRBJ1-5; a possible D gene is TRBD1 (5 bases). The CDR3 is made up of 15 amino acids. Germline V gives CDR1 LNHDA, CDR2 SQIVND (reference sequence). V lost 3 bases to trimming and J lost 1 base, with 10 bases between them. The CDR3 bases are TGTGCCAGTAGTATTTACCAGGGAAGCAATCAGCCCCAGCATTTT. Amino acid sequence: CASSIYQGSNQPQHF.

This clonotype appeared many times. This chain's CDR3 is CASSYRGTSGAPTDTQYF. The CDR3, as DNA: TGTGCCAGCAGTTATAGAGGGACTAGCGGGGCGCCCACAGATACGCAGTATTTT. The rearrangement joins TRBV6-1 to TRBJ2-3, with TRBD2 matching over 13 bases. V was pared by 5 bases and J by 2 bases, with 10 bases of the junction left unmatched. Per germline, CDR1 MNHNS and CDR2 SASEGT. The CDR3 length is 18 residues.

This clonotype was picked up many times. V usage is TRBV15 and J usage is TRBJ2-3, with TRBD1 matching 7 bases. The germline gives CDR1 LNHNV, CDR2 YYDKDF (reference sequence). V dropped 3 bases and J dropped 1; count of bases not matched to a gene: 7. The CDR3 is 16 residues long. CDR3 sequence: CATSSLATGGTDTQYF. In nucleotides, the CDR3 is TGTGCCACCAGCAGCCTAGCTACAGGGGGCACAGATACGCAGTATTTT.

This clonotype has at least ten counts. The genes are TRBV6-1 and TRBJ2-2, with 7 bases lining up with TRBD1. CDR1 is MNHNS and CDR2 is SASEGT in the germline V gene. The CDR3 runs to 14 residues. V dropped 3 bases and J dropped 6; count of bases not matched to a gene: 4. The CDR3 sequence: CASSDQGVAGELFF. The CDR3 DNA reads TGTGCCAGCAGTGACCAGGGGGTTGCCGGGGAGCTGTTTTTT.

Ten or more counts support this clonotype. V usage is TRBV7-9 and J usage is TRBJ2-2, with D uncertain. Per the germline V gene, CDR1 is SEHNR and CDR2 is FQNEAQ (reference sequence). V was cut by 0 bases and J by 0 bases, with 2 bases left in between. This CDR3 contains 14 residues. CDR3 nucleotide sequence: TGTGCCAGCAGCTTAGCCACGAACACCGGGGAGCTGTTTTTT. It specifies CASSLATNTGELFF.